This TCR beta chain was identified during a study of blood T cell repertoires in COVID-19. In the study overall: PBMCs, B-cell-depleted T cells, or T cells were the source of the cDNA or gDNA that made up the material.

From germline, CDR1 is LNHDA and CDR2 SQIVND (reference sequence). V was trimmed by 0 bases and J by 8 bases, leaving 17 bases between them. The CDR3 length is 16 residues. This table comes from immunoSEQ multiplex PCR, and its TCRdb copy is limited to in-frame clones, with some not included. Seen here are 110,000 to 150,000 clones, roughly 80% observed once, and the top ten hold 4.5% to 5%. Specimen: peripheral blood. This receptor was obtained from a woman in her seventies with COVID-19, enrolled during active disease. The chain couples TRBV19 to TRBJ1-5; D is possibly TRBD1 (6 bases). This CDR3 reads CASSIDWPGASEPQHF. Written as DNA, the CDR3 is TGTGCCAGTAGTATAGATTGGCCAGGGGCAAGTGAGCCCCAGCATTTT.